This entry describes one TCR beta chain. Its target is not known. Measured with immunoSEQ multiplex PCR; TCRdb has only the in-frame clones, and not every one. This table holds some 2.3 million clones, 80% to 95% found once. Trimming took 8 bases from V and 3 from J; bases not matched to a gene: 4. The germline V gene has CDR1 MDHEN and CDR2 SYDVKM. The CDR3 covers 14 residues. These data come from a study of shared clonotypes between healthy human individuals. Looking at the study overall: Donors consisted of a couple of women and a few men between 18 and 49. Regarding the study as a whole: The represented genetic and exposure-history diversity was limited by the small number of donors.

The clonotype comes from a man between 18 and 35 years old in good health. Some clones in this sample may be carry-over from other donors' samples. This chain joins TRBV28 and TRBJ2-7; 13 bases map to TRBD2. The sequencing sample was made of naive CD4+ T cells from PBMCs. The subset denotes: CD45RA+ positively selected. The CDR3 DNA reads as TGTGCCAGCGCCTGGACTAGCGGGAGCTACGAGCAGTACTTC. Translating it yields CASAWTSGSYEQYF.